This entry lists 26 T cell receptor beta chains sequenced from one sample in a study of T cell responses to AZD1222 COVID-19 vaccine. TCRdb keeps only in-frame clones here, not all; method: immunoSEQ multiplex PCR. The repertoire holds 120,000 to 150,000 clones, with approximately 78% as singletons. Sequenced material: peripheral blood, taken on day 0 of MenACWY control vaccination. The receptors were gathered from an adult in good health.

The genes are TRBV7-9 and TRBJ2-1, with 9 bases fitting TRBD1. Germline V gene lookup returns CDR1 SEHNR and CDR2 FQNEAQ (reference sequence). V lost 5 bases, J lost 9 bases, and 11 bases stayed unmatched. The CDR3 sequence is 15 residues long. The CDR3 sequence is CASSLGTGSRSEQFF. The CDR3 DNA reads as TGTGCCAGCAGCCTCGGGACAGGGAGTAGGAGTGAGCAGTTCTTC.

The gene calls are TRBV14 and TRBJ1-2; D is undetermined. This CDR3 contains 13 residues. Per the germline V gene, CDR1 is SGHDN and CDR2 is FVKESK. V gave up 1 base and J gave up 9 bases, with 12 bases separating them. In nucleotides, the CDR3 is TGTGCCAGCAGCCAAGGAGGGTATGGGAGCTACACCTTC. Its translation: CASSQGGYGSYTF.

V and J are TRBV3-1 (or the pseudogene TRBV3-2) and TRBJ2-1; D uncertain. The germline V gene encodes CDR1 LGHDT and CDR2 YNNKEL (reference sequence). V was shortened by 4 bases and J by 1 base, with 8 bases between the two germline ends. The CDR3 extends over 14 amino acids. The CDR3 spells CASSPATSYNEQFF. The DNA of the CDR3 is TGTGCCAGCAGCCCGGCCACTTCCTACAATGAGCAGTTCTTC.

This clone was counted a single time. The gene calls are TRBV12-3 or TRBV12-4 and TRBJ1-1; D unresolved. This CDR3 is built from 12 residues. Trimming shortened V by 6 bases and J by 5 bases, and 10 bases separated the two germline ends. The CDR3 DNA is TGTGCCAGCAGCGGGGAGGAAACTGAAGCTTTCTTT. It translates to CASSGEETEAFF.

The chain has TRBV10-3 and TRBJ2-2, with a tentative D call TRBD2 (6 bases). Trimming removed 10 bases from V and 1 base from J, with 13 bases in between. Germline V CDR1 and CDR2: ENHRY, SYGVKD. The CDR3 consists of 14 residues. For the CDR3, the DNA is TGTGCCACCGGAGGGCCCCAGAACACCGGGGAGCTGTTTTTT. Its translation: CATGGPQNTGELFF.

The DNA for the CDR3 is TGTGCCAGCAGCCAGTGGGGGGCGGAGAACACCGGGGAGCTGTTTTTT. Its translation: CASSQWGAENTGELFF. The chain couples TRBV7-9 to TRBJ2-2; possibly TRBD1 or TRBD2 for D (6 bases each). Trimming cost V 5 bases and J 1 base, with 14 bases left between them. In germline, CDR1 is SEHNR, CDR2 FQNEAQ (reference sequence). The CDR3 consists of 16 residues. Looking up the rest from reference TRBV7-9 and TRBJ2-2 gives the full variable domain: DTGVSQNPRHKITKRGQNVTFRCDPISEHNRLYWYRQTLGQGPEFLTYFQNEAQLEKSRLLSDRFSAERPKGSFSTLEIQRTEQGDSAMYLCASSQWGAENTGELFFGEGSRLTVL.

This clone was counted between two and nine times. The chain carries TRBV18 and TRBJ1-4, with D tentatively TRBD1 (6 bases). The germline gives CDR1 KGHSH, CDR2 LQKENI. The CDR3 is 13 amino acids. Trimming left V 8 bases short and J 2 bases short, with 9 bases between. In nucleotides, the CDR3 is TGTGCCAGCACAGGGAAGACTAATGAAAAACTGTTTTTT. It yields the protein CASTGKTNEKLFF.

This clone has just a few counts. The rearrangement joins TRBV19 to TRBJ1-2; weak D call: TRBD1 (5 bases). In germline, CDR1 is LNHDA, CDR2 SQIVND (reference sequence). V gave up 5 bases and J gave up 4 bases, with 8 bases separating them. The CDR3 length is 12 residues. CDR3 amino acids: CASSGALYGYTF. The DNA of the CDR3 is TGTGCCAGTAGTGGGGCCCTCTATGGCTACACCTTC.

The V gene is TRBV6-5, the J gene TRBJ2-3; D remains ambiguous. CDR3 length: 15 amino acids. Germline V lookup: CDR1 MNHEY, CDR2 SVGAGI. V lost 6 bases, J lost 2 bases, and 15 bases lay in between. CDR3 amino acids: CASSRFHGVTDTQYF. The DNA of the CDR3 is TGTGCCAGCAGCCGATTCCATGGGGTCACAGATACGCAGTATTTT.

This rearrangement joins TRBV3-1 (or the pseudogene TRBV3-2) to TRBJ1-6; D possibly corresponds to TRBD1 (5 bases). Germline CDR1 LGHDT, CDR2 YNNKEL (reference sequence). Trimming shortened V by 4 bases and J by 6 bases, and 10 bases separated the two germline ends. The CDR3 loop spans 14 amino acids. Here the CDR3 reads CASSPRDPNSPLHF. For the CDR3, the DNA is TGTGCCAGCAGCCCCCGGGACCCTAATTCACCCCTCCACTTT.

V gene TRBV5-6 combines with J gene TRBJ2-7; D call uncertain. The germline gives CDR1 SGHDT, CDR2 YYEEEE. The V gene lost 0 bases and the J gene lost 4 bases, with 11 bases spanning the gap. The CDR3 runs to 14 residues. The DNA for the CDR3 is TGTGCCAGCAGCTTGGTCATTAGCCCATACGAGCAGTACTTC. Residues: CASSLVISPYEQYF.

The chain joins TRBV29-1 to TRBJ1-1; 8 bases are shared with TRBD1. This CDR3 is 12 amino acids long. Trimming at V came to 6 bases and at J to 11 bases, leaving 11 bases not matched to a gene. Looked up from germline, CDR1 is SQVTM and CDR2 is ANQGSEA. CDR3 region: CSVVQQGVEAFF. In DNA form, the CDR3 reads TGCAGCGTAGTTCAACAGGGGGTAGAGGCTTTCTTT. The variable domain in full, completed from reference TRBV29-1 and TRBJ1-1, reads SAVISQKPSRDICQRGTSLTIQCQVDSQVTMMFWYRQQPGQSLTLIATANQGSEATYESGFVIDKFPISRPNLTFSTLTVSNMSPEDSSIYLCSVVQQGVEAFFGQGTRLTVV.

V usage is TRBV28 and J usage is TRBJ2-4, with 11 bases lining up with TRBD1. Germline V CDR1 and CDR2: MDHEN, SYDVKM. V trimming: 4 bases; J trimming: 3 bases; junction bases outside the gene matches: 5. The CDR3 is 16 amino acids. CDR3 residues: CASSSPGQGVKNIQYF. CDR3 nucleotides: TGTGCCAGCAGTTCCCCGGGACAGGGGGTCAAAAACATTCAGTACTTC.

The V call is TRBV5-1, the J call TRBJ2-3, with TRBD2 matching over 12 bases. The V gene's germline CDR1 is SGHRS and CDR2 YFSETQ. This CDR3 has 17 residues. V was clipped by 0 bases and J by 3 bases; unmatched bases: 5. In nucleotides, the CDR3 is TGCGCCAGCAGCTTGGTCGGACTAGCGGGGTTAACAGATACGCAGTATTTT. Amino acids: CASSLVGLAGLTDTQYF.

This chain connects TRBV14 to TRBJ2-1, with 8 bases lining up with TRBD1. There are 16 residues in the CDR3. Per germline, CDR1 SGHDN and CDR2 FVKESK. The junction had 8 bases not matched to a gene; V was cut back by 3 bases and J by 4 bases. The CDR3 loop reads CASSHRGQAFYNEQFF. The CDR3 nucleotides are TGTGCCAGCAGCCACCGGGGACAGGCTTTTTACAATGAGCAGTTCTTC.

This clone is a singleton in its sample. This chain joins TRBV29-1 and TRBJ1-2, with D perhaps TRBD1 (6 bases). V was trimmed by 6 bases and J by 8 bases, leaving 19 bases between them. CDR1 and CDR2 (germline): SQVTM, ANQGSEA. This CDR3 has 13 residues. The CDR3 reads CSVQRGETKGYTF. CDR3 bases: TGCAGCGTCCAAAGGGGGGAAACGAAGGGCTACACCTTC. The whole variable domain, filled in from reference TRBV29-1 and TRBJ1-2, reads SAVISQKPSRDICQRGTSLTIQCQVDSQVTMMFWYRQQPGQSLTLIATANQGSEATYESGFVIDKFPISRPNLTFSTLTVSNMSPEDSSIYLCSVQRGETKGYTFGSGTRLTVV.

The V and J genes are TRBV27 and TRBJ2-3, with a weak D call TRBD1 (6 bases). In germline, CDR1 is MNHEY, CDR2 SMNVEV (reference sequence). V lost 5 bases to trimming and J lost 4 bases, with 13 bases between them. The CDR3 runs to 14 residues. The CDR3 spells CASSAQGRADTQYF. In DNA, the CDR3 is TGTGCCAGCAGTGCACAGGGTCGAGCAGATACGCAGTATTTT.

The chain carries TRBV6-5 and TRBJ1-6; 8 positions agree with TRBD1. The CDR3 contains 16 residues. Germline-derived CDR1 and CDR2 are MNHEY and SVGAGI. With V trimmed by 0 bases and J by 7 bases, 5 bases remained unmatched. The CDR3 nucleotides are TGTGCCAGCAGTTACTCCCGACAGGGGAACAATTCACCCCTCCACTTT. Translating gives CASSYSRQGNNSPLHF.

This chain connects TRBV18 to TRBJ1-5, with D possibly TRBD1 on 6 matching bases. The CDR3 spans 13 residues. Trimming removed 5 bases from V and 11 bases from J, with 16 bases in between. Per the germline V gene, CDR1 is KGHSH and CDR2 is LQKENI. The CDR3, as DNA: TGTGCCAGCTCAATTCAACAGGGCCAGTCCCAGCATTTT. The encoded protein is CASSIQQGQSQHF.

The gene calls are TRBV7-8 and TRBJ1-1, with D perhaps TRBD1 (5 bases). V dropped 2 bases and J dropped 4 bases, with 8 bases sitting between them. The CDR3 length is 13 residues. CDR1 and CDR2 from the germline V gene are SGHVS and FQNEAQ. The CDR3 DNA follows: TGTGCCAGCAGCTTATCAGGGACCACTGAAGCTTTCTTT. This codes for CASSLSGTTEAFF.

The genes are TRBV18 and TRBJ1-1; D gene uncertain. Trimming removed 6 bases at V and 1 base at J, with 9 bases between. The CDR3 covers 13 residues. Germline-derived CDR1 and CDR2 are KGHSH and LQKENI. The CDR3 nucleotides read TGTGCCAGCTCTTTCGACGGGAACACTGAAGCTTTCTTT. This translates into CASSFDGNTEAFF.

A few counts support this clone. The chain uses TRBV24-1 and TRBJ1-2; D is unresolved. V lost 0 bases and J lost 5, with 9 bases in between. CDR1 KGHDR and CDR2 SFDVKD come from the germline V gene. The CDR3 loop spans 14 amino acids. The CDR3 loop is CATSDLQSDYGYTF. The DNA of the CDR3 is TGTGCCACCAGTGATTTGCAGTCAGATTATGGCTACACCTTC.

The chain couples TRBV5-5 to TRBJ2-5; TRBD1 matches 8 bases. J was trimmed by 2 bases and V by 3 bases; bases with no gene match: 15. The CDR3 contains 18 residues. Germline V gene data show CDR1 as SGHKS and CDR2 as YYEKEE (reference sequence). The CDR3 nucleotides read TGTGCCAGCAGCTCGTCAGAACGGACAGGGTTGGGACAAGAGACCCAGTACTTC. This codes for CASSSSERTGLGQETQYF.

This clone appeared a few times. V and J are TRBV25-1 and TRBJ1-1; 11 bases are a match to TRBD1. This CDR3 is 17 amino acids long. Germline loops: CDR1 MGHDK, CDR2 SYGVNS. V shed 3 bases and J 0 bases; nucleotides not matched to a gene: 6. This CDR3 reads CASSESDRGLLNTEAFF. The CDR3 DNA sequence: TGTGCCAGCAGTGAGTCGGACAGGGGGCTGCTGAACACTGAAGCTTTCTTT.

The table lists this clone with a count of one. The CDR3 coding sequence is TGCGCCAGCAGCTTGGAAGCCGCGGTTCAAGAGACCCAGTACTTC. It yields the protein CASSLEAAVQETQYF. The chain links TRBV5-1 to TRBJ2-5; D is unclear. CDR1 SGHRS and CDR2 YFSETQ come from the germline V gene. Trimming pared 0 bases from V and 2 bases from J, leaving 11 bases between. This CDR3 comprises 15 residues. Complete variable domain (other parts from reference TRBV5-1 and TRBJ2-5): KAGVTQTPRYLIKTRGQQVTLSCSPISGHRSVSWYQQTPGQGLQFLFEYFSETQRNKGNFPGRFSGRQFSNSRSEMNVSTLELGDSALYLCASSLEAAVQETQYFGPGTRLLVL.

The V and J genes are TRBV28 and TRBJ1-1, with no clear D. This CDR3 has 15 amino acids. The germline V and J ends were trimmed by 7 bases and 1 base, with 16 bases remaining between them. Germline loops: CDR1 MDHEN, CDR2 SYDVKM. CDR3 protein: CASTSNSGSNTEAFF. CDR3 sequence (DNA): TGTGCCAGCACCTCAAATTCGGGGTCGAACACTGAAGCTTTCTTT.